This TCR beta chain comes out of a study of cytomegalovirus exposure and HLA in healthy donors. This CDR3 is 12 amino acids long. Germline-derived CDR1 and CDR2 are MNHNS and SASEGT. Between the trimmed V and J ends, which lost 3 bases and 3 bases, there was a span of 6 bases. PCR involved 60 Vbeta and 13 Jbeta primers. The data were produced by immunoSEQ multiplex PCR, yet TCRdb's version contains in-frame clones alone and is incomplete. With 70,000 to 80,000 clones in the sample, the ten largest clones hold roughly 2.8%. Findings and caveats of the study: Altogether, 150 to 200 TCR beta chains were recorded as cytomegalovirus-associated.

Regarding this clone: Its antigen remains unknown.

This chain connects TRBV6-1 to TRBJ2-7; no firm D call. The receptor was isolated from a man aged 40-55 years in good health and CMV-seronegative. Input material: PBMCs. In DNA, the CDR3 is TGTGCCAGCAGTGACAGATTCTACGAGCAGTACTTC. Residues: CASSDRFYEQYF.